The clone carrying this TCR beta chain is a singleton in its sample. The data stem from a study of blood T cell repertoires in COVID-19. Assay used: immunoSEQ multiplex PCR; TCRdb lists only in-frame clones, some missing. The sample yields some 70,000 clones, 85% to 90% seen once. Sequencing was carried out using peripheral blood. This TCR was recovered from a man older than 75 with acute or convalescent COVID-19.

Here the CDR3 DNA reads TGCGCCAGTTTTAGCGGGAGGCTGCACCAAGAGACCCAGTACTTC. Amino acid sequence: CASFSGRLHQETQYF. This chain connects TRBV5-1 to TRBJ2-5; 10 bases fit TRBD2. Germline CDR1 is SGHRS and CDR2 is YFSETQ. V gave up 8 bases and J gave up 0 bases; unmatched junction bases: 7. There are 15 residues in the CDR3. Filled out from reference TRBV5-1 and TRBJ2-5, the complete variable domain reads KAGVTQTPRYLIKTRGQQVTLSCSPISGHRSVSWYQQTPGQGLQFLFEYFSETQRNKGNFPGRFSGRQFSNSRSEMNVSTLELGDSALYLCASFSGRLHQETQYFGPGTRLLVL.